The next 5 T cell receptor beta chains were all read from a single sample in a study of Graves' ophthalmopathy and Graves' hyperthyroidism. Transcripts of RNA were the source for amplifying TCR beta CDR3 regions. A first-round RT-PCR used HTBI primers, followed by a second-round multiplex PCR. TCRdb analysed the multiplex PCR reads with MiXCR anew, one entry per CDR3 protein. The data contain 650,000 to 900,000 distinct CDR3 sequences, 40% of them seen just once; the ten biggest clones take up about 40%. The sequenced sample was peripheral blood. The receptors come from an adult man with Graves' ophthalmopathy.

There are a few counts of this clonotype. In DNA form, the CDR3 reads TGCAGTGCTAGAACTCGGCAGTTATCCTACGAGCAGTACTTC. Translation: CSARTRQLSYEQYF. V and J are TRBV20-1 and TRBJ2-7, with D uncertain. The CDR3 spans 14 residues. With 2 bases removed from V and 1 base from J, the gap between germline ends came to 12 bases. Germline lookup yields CDR1 DFQATT and CDR2 SNEGSKA (reference sequence).

This clonotype was observed a handful of times. The rearrangement links TRBV2 to TRBJ1-1, with D unclear. The germline CDR1 and CDR2 sequences are SNHLY and FYNNEI. The length of the CDR3 is 15 residues. V dropped 4 bases and J dropped 4 bases, with 16 bases sitting between them. The DNA for the CDR3 is TGTGCCAGCAGTGCTGACGGCGTCTTTGGCACTGAAGCTTTCTTT. Protein: CASSADGVFGTEAFF.

Ten or more counts support this clonotype. The chain employs TRBV2 and TRBJ1-5; 8 positions agree with TRBD1. With V trimmed by 4 bases and J by 7 bases, 3 bases remained unmatched. CDR1 is SNHLY, CDR2 FYNNEI, per germline. The CDR3 is 13 amino acids. The CDR3 nucleotides read TGTGCCAGCAGTGTGCAGGGGGCCCAGCCCCAGCATTTT. Translating it yields CASSVQGAQPQHF.

The rearrangement uses TRBV28 and TRBJ2-7; D not resolved. The germline CDR1 and CDR2 sequences are MDHEN and SYDVKM. V was clipped by 4 bases and J by 4 bases, with 17 bases between them. This CDR3 comprises 15 residues. The DNA for the CDR3 is TGTGCCAGCAGTTCAAGGGATGCCGTTTCGTACGAGCAGTACTTC. It translates to CASSSRDAVSYEQYF. The whole variable domain, remainder taken from reference TRBV28 and TRBJ2-7, is DVKVTQSSRYLVKRTGEKVFLECVQDMDHENMFWYRQDPGLGLRLIYFSYDVKMKEKGDIPEGYSVSREKKERFSLILESASTNQTSMYLCASSSRDAVSYEQYFGPGTRLTVT.

Details on this clonotype: Relative to the germline gene, one junction end is altered; a read error may explain this. The chain's CDR3 is CANSARDRGQYEQYF. The CDR3 nucleotides are TGTGCCAACAGCGCCCGGGACAGGGGGCAATACGAGCAGTACTTC. The chain recombines TRBV7-2 with TRBJ2-5, with 12 bases lining up with TRBD1. Judging by the DNA end, TRBJ2-7 fits better; the J call may be wrong. Germline lookup yields CDR1 SGHTA and CDR2 FQGNSA. This CDR3 is built from 15 residues.